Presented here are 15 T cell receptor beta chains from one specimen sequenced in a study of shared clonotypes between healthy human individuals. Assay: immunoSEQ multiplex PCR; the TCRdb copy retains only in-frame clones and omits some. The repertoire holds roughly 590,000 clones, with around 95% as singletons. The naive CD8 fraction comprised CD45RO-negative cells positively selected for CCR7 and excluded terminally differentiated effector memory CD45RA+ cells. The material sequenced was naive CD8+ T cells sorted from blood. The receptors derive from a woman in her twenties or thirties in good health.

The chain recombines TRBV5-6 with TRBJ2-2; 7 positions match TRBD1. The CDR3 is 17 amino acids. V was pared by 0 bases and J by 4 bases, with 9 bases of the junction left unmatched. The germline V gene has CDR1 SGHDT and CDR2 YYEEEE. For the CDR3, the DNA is TGTGCCAGCAGCTTGGGCGAGGGGGCGGGTATCACCGGGGAGCTGTTTTTT. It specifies CASSLGEGAGITGELFF.

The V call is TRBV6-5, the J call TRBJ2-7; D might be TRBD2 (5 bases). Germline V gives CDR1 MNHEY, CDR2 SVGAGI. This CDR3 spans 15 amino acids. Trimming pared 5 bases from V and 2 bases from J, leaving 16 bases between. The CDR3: CASSPPEWEPYEQYF. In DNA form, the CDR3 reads TGTGCCAGCAGTCCCCCAGAGTGGGAGCCCTACGAGCAGTACTTC.

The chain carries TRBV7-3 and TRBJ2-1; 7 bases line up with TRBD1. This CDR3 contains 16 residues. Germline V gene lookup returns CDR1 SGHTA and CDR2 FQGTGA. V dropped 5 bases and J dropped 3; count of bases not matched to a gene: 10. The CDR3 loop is CASSGEQGLSYNEQFF. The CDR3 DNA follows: TGTGCCAGCAGCGGCGAACAGGGGTTAAGCTACAATGAGCAGTTCTTC.

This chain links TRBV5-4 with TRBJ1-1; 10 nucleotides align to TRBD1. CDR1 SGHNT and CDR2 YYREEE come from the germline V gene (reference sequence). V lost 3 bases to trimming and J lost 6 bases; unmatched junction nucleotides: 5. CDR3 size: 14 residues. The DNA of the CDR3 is TGTGCCAGCAGCTCTAGGGACAGGGGCGCTGAAGCTTTCTTT. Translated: CASSSRDRGAEAFF.

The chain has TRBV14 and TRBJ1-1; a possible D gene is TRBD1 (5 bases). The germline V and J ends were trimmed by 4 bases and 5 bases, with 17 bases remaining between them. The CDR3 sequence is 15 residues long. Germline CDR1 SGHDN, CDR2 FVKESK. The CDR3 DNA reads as TGTGCCAGCAGCCCCCAACGGGGGAGGATAACTGAAGCTTTCTTT. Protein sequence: CASSPQRGRITEAFF.

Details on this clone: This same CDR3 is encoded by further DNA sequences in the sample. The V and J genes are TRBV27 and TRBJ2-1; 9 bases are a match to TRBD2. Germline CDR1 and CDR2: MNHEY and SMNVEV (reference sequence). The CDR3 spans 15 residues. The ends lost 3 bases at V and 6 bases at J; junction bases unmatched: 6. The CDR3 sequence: CASSLGLAGINEQFF. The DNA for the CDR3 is TGTGCCAGCAGTTTGGGGCTAGCGGGAATCAATGAGCAGTTCTTC.

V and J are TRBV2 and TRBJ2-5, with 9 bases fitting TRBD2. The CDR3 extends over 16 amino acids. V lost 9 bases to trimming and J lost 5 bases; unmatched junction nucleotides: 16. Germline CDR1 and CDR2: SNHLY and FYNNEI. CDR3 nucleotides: TGTGCCAGAGAACTAGCGGGTACCGGCGTAGAGGAGACCCAGTACTTC. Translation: CARELAGTGVEETQYF.

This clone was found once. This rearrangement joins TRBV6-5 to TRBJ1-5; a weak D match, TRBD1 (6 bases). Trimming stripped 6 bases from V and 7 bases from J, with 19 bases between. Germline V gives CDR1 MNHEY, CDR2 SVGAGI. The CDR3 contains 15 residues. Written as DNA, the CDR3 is TGTGCCAGCAGGGCCTTGGACAGTTGGGACCAGCCCCAGCATTTT. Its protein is CASRALDSWDQPQHF.

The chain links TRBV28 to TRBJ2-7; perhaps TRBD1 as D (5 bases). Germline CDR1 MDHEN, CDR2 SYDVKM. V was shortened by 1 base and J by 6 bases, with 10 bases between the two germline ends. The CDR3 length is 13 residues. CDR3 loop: CASSLSRVLEQYF. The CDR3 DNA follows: TGTGCCAGCAGTTTATCCAGGGTTCTCGAGCAGTACTTC.

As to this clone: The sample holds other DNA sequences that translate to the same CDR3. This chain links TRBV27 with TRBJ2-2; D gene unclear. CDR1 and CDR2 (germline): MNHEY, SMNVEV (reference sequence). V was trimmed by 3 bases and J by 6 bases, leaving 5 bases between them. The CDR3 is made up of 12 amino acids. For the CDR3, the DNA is TGTGCCAGCAGTTTCAGTGCCGGGGAGCTGTTTTTT. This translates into CASSFSAGELFF.

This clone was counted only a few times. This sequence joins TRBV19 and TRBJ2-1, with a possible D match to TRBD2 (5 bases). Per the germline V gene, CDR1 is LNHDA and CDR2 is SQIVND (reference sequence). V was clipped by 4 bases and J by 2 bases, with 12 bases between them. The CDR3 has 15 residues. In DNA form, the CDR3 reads TGTGCCAGTAGTACTCGAGCGGCTCCCTACAATGAGCAGTTCTTC. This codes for CASSTRAAPYNEQFF. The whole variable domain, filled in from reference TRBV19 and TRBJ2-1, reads DGGITQSPKYLFRKEGQNVTLSCEQNLNHDAMYWYRQDPGQGLRLIYYSQIVNDFQKGDIAEGYSVSREKKESFPLTVTSAQKNPTAFYLCASSTRAAPYNEQFFGPGTRLTVL.

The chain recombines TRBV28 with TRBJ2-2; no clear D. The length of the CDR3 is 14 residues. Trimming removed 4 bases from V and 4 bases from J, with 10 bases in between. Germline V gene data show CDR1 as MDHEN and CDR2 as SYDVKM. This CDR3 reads CASSSVGGTGELFF. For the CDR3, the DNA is TGTGCCAGCAGTTCGGTGGGCGGCACCGGGGAGCTGTTTTTT.

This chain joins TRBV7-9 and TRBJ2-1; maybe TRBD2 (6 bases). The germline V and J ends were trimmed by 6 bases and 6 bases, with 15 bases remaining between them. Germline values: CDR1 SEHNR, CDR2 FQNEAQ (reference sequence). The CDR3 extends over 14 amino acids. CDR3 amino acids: CASSRAGRINEQFF. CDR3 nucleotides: TGTGCCAGCAGTCGGGCGGGACGCATCAATGAGCAGTTCTTC.

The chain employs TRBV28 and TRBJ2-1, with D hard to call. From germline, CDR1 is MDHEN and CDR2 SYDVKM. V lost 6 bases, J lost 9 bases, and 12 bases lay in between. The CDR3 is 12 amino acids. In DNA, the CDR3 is TGTGCCAGCAGCCCCCCGCTAGGTGAGCAGTTCTTC. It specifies CASSPPLGEQFF.

CDR3 region: CVTNGRNTGELFF. The CDR3 region has the DNA TGTGTCACAAACGGGAGGAACACCGGGGAGCTGTTTTTT. The chain has TRBV5-8 and TRBJ2-2, with D perhaps TRBD2 (6 bases). This CDR3 has 13 residues. Germline V gives CDR1 SGHTS, CDR2 YDEGEE. The full variable domain, in which reference TRBV5-8 and TRBJ2-2 provide the parts outside the CDR3, is EAGVTQSPTHLIKTRGQQATLRCSPISGHTSVYWYQQALGLGLQFLLWYDEGEERNRGNFPPRFSGRQFPNYSSELNVNALELEDSALYLCVTNGRNTGELFFGEGSRLTVL.